The sequence of this T cell receptor beta chain was determined in a study of vaccination and CD4 T cells after COVID-19. Time point noted: late sampling 161 to 241 days after vaccination in a few convalescent patients. Treatment noted: approximately 9-day PBMC culture with coronavirus spike peptide pools or control peptides (ViraFEST assay). Antigen-specific T cells were expanded with peptide pools by ViraFEST, and TCRs were then sequenced. Study findings and constraints: Within the convalescent patients, spike mono-reactivity was found in 304 of 307 vaccine-specific clones.

The Oncomine TCR Beta short-read assay was applied to DNA of cultured CD4+ T cells. DNA came from CD4+ T cells after culture. MiXCR, applied by TCRdb to the PCR reads, yields one record per CDR3 protein. This table holds about 21,000 distinct CDR3 sequences, around 39% found once. Of note for this clonotype: Antigen unknown.

This receptor was obtained from a human donor who had recovered from COVID-19. The specimen comprised CD4+ T cells from blood, cultured in vitro, sampled about 7 months after SARS-CoV-2 vaccination.

The CDR3 sequence: CASRESTSYEQYF. CDR3 bases: TGTGCCAGCAGGGAATCGACATCCTACGAGCAGTACTTC. This rearrangement joins TRBV6-1 to TRBJ2-7; D remains ambiguous. The germline CDR1 and CDR2 sequences are MNHNS and SASEGT. V was cut by 6 bases and J by 1 base, with 10 bases left in between. The CDR3 consists of 13 residues.